This TCR beta chain was sequenced in a study of graft-versus-host responses after intestinal transplantation. Profiling relied on immunoSEQ multiplex PCR, and the TCRdb table lists in-frame clones only, not all of them. The sample records about 88,000 clones, about nine tenths being singletons. This CDR3 is 13 amino acids long. V lost 0 bases and J 8 bases, leaving 5 bases between the germline ends. Germline V CDR1 and CDR2: MNHNY, SVGAGI (reference sequence). This clone was counted a few times. Antigen specificity is unknown. General study points: Recipient marrow contained GvH clones, some of which appeared first in ileum or blood.

Specimen: unstimulated CD4+ T cells sorted from spleen or lymph node cells, collected before intestinal transplant. This clonotype was sampled from a human donor who received an intestinal transplant. The chain combines TRBV6-6 with TRBJ1-6; tentative D call: TRBD1 (5 bases). CDR3 sequence: CASSYSGDSPLHF. DNA of the CDR3: TGTGCCAGCAGTTACTCAGGGGATTCACCCCTCCACTTT.